The 10 T cell receptor beta chains presented below share a single source sample, sequenced in a study of T-cell memory formation after mild COVID-19. TCRdb recomputed calls from the 5' RACE reads with MiXCR, one row per CDR3 protein. The sample has some 600,000 distinct CDR3 sequences, about 18% seen once. Sequencing was carried out using PBMCs or a T cell subset sorted from them (not recorded which). The receptors here all came from an adult woman who had mild COVID-19 (a few samples of this study predate the infection). Cell type and time point are not known.

This chain connects TRBV5-4 to TRBJ1-1; D not certain. CDR1 is SGHNT and CDR2 is YYREEE in the germline V gene (reference sequence). The CDR3 consists of 12 residues. V was shortened by 2 bases and J by 5 bases, with 7 bases between the two germline ends. For the CDR3, the DNA is TGTGCCAGCAGCTTCGGGCGGACTGAAGCTTTCTTT. This translates into CASSFGRTEAFF. Supplemented by reference TRBV5-4 and TRBJ1-1, the full variable domain reads ETGVTQSPTHLIKTRGQQVTLRCSSQSGHNTVSWYQQALGQGPQFIFQYYREEENGRGNFPPRFSGLQFPNYSSELNVNALELDDSALYLCASSFGRTEAFFGQGTRLTVV.

This chain uses TRBV12-3 or TRBV12-4 with TRBJ1-5; 8 nucleotides line up with TRBD1. Trimming took 2 bases from V and 7 from J; bases not matched to a gene: 4. The CDR3 extends over 14 amino acids. The DNA for the CDR3 is TGTGCCAGCAGTTTACAGGGGGCTTTGCAGCCCCAGCATTTT. Amino acid sequence: CASSLQGALQPQHF.

This clonotype has more than one count but fewer than ten. This sequence joins TRBV7-8 and TRBJ1-2; 7 bases align to TRBD1. Germline CDR1 is SGHVS and CDR2 is FQNEAQ. V was clipped by 5 bases and J by 10 bases; unmatched bases: 19. This CDR3 region has 16 residues. The CDR3 loop reads CASSIRDSPENFLYTF. DNA for the CDR3: TGTGCCAGCAGCATAAGGGACAGCCCCGAGAATTTTCTCTACACCTTC.

The V gene is TRBV3-1, the J gene TRBJ2-7, with unresolved D. Germline V lookup: CDR1 LGHDT, CDR2 YNNKEL (reference sequence). Trimming stripped 0 bases from V and 7 bases from J, with 28 bases between. The CDR3 is 19 amino acids. This CDR3 is CASSQDPLKLGDLGVEQYF. CDR3 bases: TGTGCCAGCAGCCAAGATCCCCTCAAGCTTGGAGATCTAGGTGTTGAGCAGTACTTC.

V is TRBV19 and J is TRBJ2-3; 14 nucleotides line up with TRBD2. Germline V gene lookup returns CDR1 LNHDA and CDR2 SQIVND (reference sequence). The V segment lost 5 bases and the J segment 0 bases; nucleotides outside the gene matches: 4. This CDR3 contains 17 residues. Here the CDR3 reads CASSWTSGRMSTDTQYF. The CDR3 DNA sequence: TGTGCCAGTAGTTGGACTAGCGGGAGGATGAGCACAGATACGCAGTATTTT.

The genes are TRBV7-2 and TRBJ1-5, with D perhaps TRBD1 (5 bases). This CDR3 has 14 residues. Between the trimmed V and J ends, which lost 4 bases and 2 bases, there was a span of 9 bases. CDR1 is SGHTA and CDR2 is FQGNSA in the germline V gene. This CDR3 is CASSSGVRNQPQHF. The CDR3 nucleotides are TGTGCCAGCAGCTCGGGGGTCCGCAATCAGCCCCAGCATTTT.

The chain joins TRBV5-1 to TRBJ2-1; TRBD2 aligns across 8 bases. J was trimmed by 7 bases and V by 2 bases; bases with no gene match: 17. CDR1 SGHRS and CDR2 YFSETQ come from the germline V gene. This CDR3 contains 18 residues. The chain's CDR3 is CASSLRTISGSGVNEQFF. As DNA, the CDR3 is TGCGCCAGCAGCTTAAGGACTATAAGCGGGAGTGGAGTTAATGAGCAGTTCTTC.

This rearrangement joins TRBV5-1 to TRBJ2-3; D is unclear. Germline CDR1 SGHRS, CDR2 YFSETQ. Trimming cost V 0 bases and J 4 bases, with 9 bases left between them. The length of the CDR3 is 14 residues. The CDR3 coding sequence is TGCGCCAGCAGCTTGGGGTTTTTCGCAGATACGCAGTATTTT. It codes for CASSLGFFADTQYF.

This clonotype appeared many times. This chain links TRBV29-1 with TRBJ2-2, with a possible D match to TRBD1 (7 bases). Trimming removed 7 bases at V and 5 bases at J, with 17 bases between. This CDR3 contains 14 residues. Germline values: CDR1 SQVTM, CDR2 ANQGSEA. The CDR3 DNA reads TGCAGCGCGGGGGACAGTAGGTTGACCGGGGAGCTGTTTTTT. Protein sequence: CSAGDSRLTGELFF.

The chain couples TRBV20-1 to TRBJ2-7, with D unresolved. This CDR3 contains 16 residues. V was clipped by 6 bases and J by 2 bases, with 23 bases between them. Per the germline V gene, CDR1 is DFQATT and CDR2 is SNEGSKA (reference sequence). The CDR3 DNA reads TGCAGTGCAGCGTCTCGCAATACACTTGGTCCCTACGAGCAGTACTTC. Residues: CSAASRNTLGPYEQYF.